Below are 30 T cell receptor beta chains sequenced from a single sample in a study of T cell clonality in common variable immunodeficiency. Libraries were prepared by immunoSEQ multiplex PCR; TCRdb keeps only in-frame clonotypes and omits some of them. The data show some 50,000 clones, with none appearing a single time. Sequencing input: peripheral blood mononuclear cells. The origin of the receptors is a person aged 18 to 75 in good health.

CDR3 sequence reads: CASSFLPPTSGQEAQYF. The CDR3 bases that were read are TGTGCCAGCAGTTTCCTCCCTCCGACTAGCGGACAAGAGGCG. The chain joins TRBV6-2 or TRBV6-3 to TRBJ2-3; 9 nucleotides align to TRBD2. The CDR3 end falls 3 residues outside the read, so it is completed with the germline J gene. The germline gives CDR1 MNHEY, CDR2 SVGEGT. The CDR3 spans 17 residues.

There are many counts of this clone. The CDR3 is cut off 3 residues early in the read; its end comes from the germline J gene. The chain carries TRBV20-1 and TRBJ2-7, with D possibly TRBD1 on 5 matching bases. Germline CDR1 is DFQATT and CDR2 is SNEGSKA (reference sequence). V was clipped by 6 bases and J by 6 bases, with 24 bases between them. The CDR3 length is 15 residues. The CDR3 DNA, read in part, is TGCAGTGCCACCCCGACAGTGCAAGGGCGACGCGAG. It codes for CSATPTVQGRRE. The entire CDR3 protein is CSATPTVQGRREQYF.

This clone was picked up many times. CDR3 DNA, as far as it was read: TGCGCCAGCAGCTTGGCCCGGGACAGGCTCGGAGAAAAA. Encoded protein: CASSLARDRLGEK. The entire CDR3 is CASSLARDRLGEKLFF. The gene calls are TRBV5-1 and TRBJ1-4, with 8 bases identical to TRBD1. The CDR3 goes on 3 residues after the read ends, and that part is filled in from the germline J gene. Germline assignment: CDR1 SGHRS and CDR2 YFSETQ. Trimming cost V 0 bases and J 8 bases; bases outside gene matches: 9. This CDR3 region has 16 residues.

Ten or more counts support this clone. The read halts 3 residues ahead of the CDR3 end, with the missing end drawn from the germline J gene. The genes are TRBV7-6 and TRBJ2-3; 8 bases are a match to TRBD2. The CDR3 runs 16 residues. Trimming at V came to 5 bases and at J to 2 bases, leaving 9 bases not matched to a gene. Germline-derived CDR1 and CDR2 are SGHVS and FNYEAQ. The covered CDR3 bases are TGTGCCAGCAGCCCCTATCCGGGGGGGTCCACAGATACG. This gives the protein CASSPYPGGSTDT. The whole CDR3 protein reads CASSPYPGGSTDTQYF.

This clone was counted many times. The observed sequence ends 3 residues before the CDR3 terminus, with the missing tail filled in from the germline J gene. The chain is built from TRBV19 and TRBJ1-4; perhaps TRBD1 as D (5 bases). Per the germline V gene, CDR1 is LNHDA and CDR2 is SQIVND (reference sequence). This CDR3 comprises 15 residues. Trimming left V 2 bases short and J 3 bases short, with 10 bases between. CDR3 DNA, as far as it was read: TGTGCCAGTAGTATACAGGGTCCGTCTAATGAAAAA. Translation: CASSIQGPSNEK. The whole CDR3 protein is CASSIQGPSNEKLFF. Looking up the rest from reference TRBV19 and TRBJ1-4 gives the full variable domain: DGGITQSPKYLFRKEGQNVTLSCEQNLNHDAMYWYRQDPGQGLRLIYYSQIVNDFQKGDIAEGYSVSREKKESFPLTVTSAQKNPTAFYLCASSIQGPSNEKLFFGSGTQLSVL.

This clone was detected many times. The read ends 3 residues before the CDR3 terminus; that terminus is restored from the germline J gene. The V gene is TRBV2, the J gene TRBJ2-5, with 8 bases lining up with TRBD1. CDR1 and CDR2 from the germline V gene are SNHLY and FYNNEI. V was clipped by 7 bases and J by 4 bases; unmatched bases: 8. This CDR3 spans 14 amino acids. The CDR3 loop reads CASTTNRGRETQYF. Partial CDR3 DNA: TGTGCCAGCACTACGAACAGGGGGAGAGAGACC.

This clone has only a few counts. From the germline J gene comes the end of the CDR3, since the read stops 3 residues before it. The chain has TRBV20-1 and TRBJ1-1; D unresolved. The CDR3 length is 14 residues. CDR1 and CDR2 (germline): DFQATT, SNEGSKA (reference sequence). CDR3 sequence: CSAIALSHTDTAFF. CDR3 DNA (partial): TGCAGTGCTATAGCGTTATCACACACAGATACG.

This clone was picked up many times. The DNA ends 3 residues before the CDR3 does, and the rest of the CDR3 is filled in from the germline J gene. The chain is built from TRBV6-2 or TRBV6-3 and TRBJ1-6; tentatively, D is TRBD1 (6 bases). Germline CDR1 reads MNHEY; CDR2 reads SVGEGT. Trimming shortened V by 3 bases and J by 2 bases, and 8 bases separated the two germline ends. This CDR3 has 15 residues. The CDR3 sequence is CASSYGGAYNSPLHF. The CDR3 bases that were read are TGTGCCAGCAGTTATGGGGGCGCCTATAATTCACCC.

This clone was seen many times. The CDR3 extends 3 residues past the end of the read, so its final part is completed from the germline J gene. V and J are TRBV7-2 and TRBJ1-4; the D is unclear. Per germline, CDR1 SGHTA and CDR2 FQGNSA. The CDR3 length is 14 residues. The V and J ends lost 2 bases and 7 bases respectively, with 11 bases between them. This CDR3 is CASSLPPEIEKLFF. The DNA read from the CDR3 is TGTGCCAGCAGCTTACCACCAGAGATTGAAAAA.

In its sample, this clone was seen many times. The read gets to within 3 residues of the CDR3 end, and the germline J gene fills in the rest. The V and J genes are TRBV5-1 and TRBJ1-3, with no clear D. CDR1 and CDR2 (germline): SGHRS, YFSETQ. V gave up 0 bases and J gave up 0 bases, with 10 bases separating them. The CDR3 sequence is 16 residues long. The CDR3 loop reads CASSLDGGRSGNTIYF. CDR3 bases read: TGCGCCAGCAGCTTGGACGGAGGGCGCTCTGGAAACACC.

This clone was recorded at least ten times. The read ends 3 residues early relative to the CDR3; the germline J gene fills the gap. This chain links TRBV20-1 with TRBJ2-1; 7 bases match TRBD1. Trimming cost V 6 bases and J 4 bases; bases outside gene matches: 12. CDR3 length: 15 amino acids. Germline V gene data show CDR1 as DFQATT and CDR2 as SNEGSKA (reference sequence). The CDR3 sequence: CSAQLGDRSYNEQFF. The CDR3 bases that were read are TGCAGTGCCCAACTGGGGGACAGAAGTTACAATGAG.

This clone showed up many times. The read stops 3 residues short of the end of the CDR3; the missing end is completed from the germline J gene. V gene TRBV7-2 combines with J gene TRBJ1-1; no clear D gene. This CDR3 has 14 amino acids. CDR1 is SGHTA, CDR2 FQGNSA, per germline. V lost 3 bases, J lost 1 base, and 9 bases lay in between. CDR3 region: CASSFAVRNTEAFF. The CDR3 bases that were read are TGTGCCAGCAGCTTCGCAGTCCGGAACACTGAA.

This clone was seen repeatedly, ten times or more. The DNA ends 3 residues before the CDR3 does, and the rest of the CDR3 is filled in from the germline J gene. The rearrangement uses TRBV7-2 and TRBJ2-5, with unresolved D. This CDR3 spans 15 amino acids. In germline, CDR1 is SGHTA, CDR2 FQGNSA. V was shortened by 2 bases and J by 1 base, with 11 bases between the two germline ends. CDR3 region: CASSLYSAGQETQYF. The CDR3 DNA, read in part, is TGTGCCAGCAGCTTATATTCGGCAGGCCAAGAGACC.

This clone was seen many times. The read gets to within 3 residues of the CDR3 end, and the germline J gene fills in the rest. This chain joins TRBV7-8 and TRBJ1-5; 8 bases are a match to TRBD1. V was clipped by 1 base and J by 2 bases; unmatched bases: 7. CDR1 and CDR2 (germline): SGHVS, FQNEAQ. This CDR3 has 17 residues. CDR3 bases read: TGTGCCAGCAGCTTAGTCCCAGGGGGCGTAGGCAATCAGCCC. Translated, it gives CASSLVPGGVGNQP. The entire CDR3 is CASSLVPGGVGNQPQHF.

In this sample, this clone turned up many times. The CDR3 loop is CASSSIGLRSPLHF. The CDR3 bases that were read are TGTGCCAGCAGCTCTATCGGGTTGAGGTCACCC. This chain connects TRBV11-2 to TRBJ1-6; D not certain. The read terminates 3 residues before the CDR3 end, so the remaining end is supplied by the germline J gene. V was shortened by 4 bases and J by 10 bases, with 14 bases between the two germline ends. Looked up from germline, CDR1 is SGHAT and CDR2 is FQNNGV. CDR3 size: 14 residues.

This clone was counted ten times or more. The read falls 3 residues short of the CDR3 end, and the missing part is taken from the germline J gene. The chain links TRBV20-1 to TRBJ2-1, with 11 bases that match TRBD1. V lost 5 bases and J lost 7; bases outside the gene matches: 10. The CDR3 sequence is 15 residues long. Germline V gives CDR1 DFQATT, CDR2 SNEGSKA (reference sequence). CDR3 in amino acids: CSAGKWTGGRNEQFF. The covered CDR3 bases are TGCAGTGCTGGGAAGTGGACAGGGGGCAGGAATGAG.

This clone was counted at least ten times. The CDR3 goes on 3 residues after the read ends, and that part is filled in from the germline J gene. This chain connects TRBV12-3 or TRBV12-4 to TRBJ1-2; tentatively, D is TRBD1 (5 bases). V was shortened by 2 bases and J by 7 bases, with 17 bases between the two germline ends. The CDR3 is 15 residues long. The CDR3 bases that were read are TGTGCCAGCAGTTTATTTGTTAGGGGTTCTCTTGGC. Its translation is CASSLFVRGSLG. The complete CDR3 reads CASSLFVRGSLGYTF.

This clone was seen at least ten times. The junction departs from the called germline gene at one end, perhaps through a read error. The read ends 3 residues early relative to the CDR3; the germline J gene fills the gap. This chain connects TRBV4-2 to TRBJ2-2, with D tentatively TRBD1 (6 bases). CDR3 length equals 18 residues. The V gene's germline CDR1 is LGHNA and CDR2 YNFKEQ. The covered CDR3 bases are TGCGCCAGCAGCCAAGAGGTTGGGGGACATCCGAACACCGGGGAG. Its protein product is CASSQEVGGHPNTGE. The CDR3, in full, reads CASSQEVGGHPNTGELFF.

In its sample, this clone was seen many times. The read halts 3 residues ahead of the CDR3 end, with the missing end drawn from the germline J gene. The rearrangement joins TRBV20-1 to TRBJ2-1; 11 bases are a match to TRBD2. The CDR3 totals 16 residues. The V segment lost 2 bases and the J segment 2 bases; nucleotides outside the gene matches: 5. Germline V CDR1 and CDR2: DFQATT, SNEGSKA (reference sequence). CDR3 DNA, as far as it was read: TGCAGTGCTAGAACGCCTAGCGGGGGGACCTACAATGAG. Protein product: CSARTPSGGTYNE. The CDR3 in its entirety is CSARTPSGGTYNEQFF.

This clone occurred many times. The sequenced CDR3 bases are TGTGCCTGGAGTGTCACTAGCGGGATTTACAATGAG. This encodes CAWSVTSGIYNE. In full, the CDR3 is CAWSVTSGIYNEQFF. V is TRBV30 and J is TRBJ2-1, with TRBD2 matching 10 bases. The read gets to within 3 residues of the CDR3 end, and the germline J gene fills in the rest. Germline trimming cut 0 bases from V and 4 bases from J; bases unmatched to any gene: 3. The CDR3 has 15 residues. Germline values: CDR1 GTSNPN, CDR2 SVGIG (reference sequence).

This clone was counted many times. The read stops 3 residues short of the end of the CDR3; the missing end is completed from the germline J gene. This sequence joins TRBV10-3 and TRBJ2-5; D unresolved. The CDR3 consists of 12 residues. V shed 4 bases and J shed 7 bases, with 10 bases lying between them. Germline V gene sequence: CDR1 ENHRY, CDR2 SYGVKD. The CDR3 loop is CAISGHTRTQYF. The sequenced CDR3 bases are TGTGCCATCAGTGGACACACCAGGACC.

Many counts were recorded for this clone. The CDR3 end lies 3 residues beyond the end of the read and is filled in from the germline J gene. The chain has TRBV18 and TRBJ2-7; possibly TRBD2 for D (5 bases). CDR3 length: 12 residues. CDR1 and CDR2 (germline): KGHSH, LQKENI. V dropped 3 bases and J dropped 3 bases, with 6 bases sitting between them. CDR3 bases read: TGTGCCAGCTCACCCGGGGTCTACGAG. It specifies CASSPGVYE. The CDR3, in full, reads CASSPGVYEQYF.

This clone was counted a few times. The read ends 3 residues shy of where the CDR3 ends; the end is completed using the germline J gene. V is TRBV18 and J is TRBJ1-2; TRBD1 matches 7 bases. Per germline, CDR1 KGHSH and CDR2 LQKENI. This CDR3 contains 14 residues. Incomplete CDR3 DNA: TGTGCCAGCTCAACAGGGGAGGAGTCCAATGAC. It translates to CASSTGEESND. The entire CDR3 sequence reads CASSTGEESNDYTF.

Notes on this clone: Sequencing ends 3 residues short of the CDR3 end; the germline J gene provides the rest. The V and J genes are TRBV2 and TRBJ1-2; tentatively, D is TRBD1 (5 bases). Germline V gene data show CDR1 as SNHLY and CDR2 as FYNNEI. Deletions cut 7 bases from V and 0 bases from J, with 9 bases between. This CDR3 has 13 amino acids. CDR3 DNA, as far as it was read: TGTGCCAGCAACCCGACAGCTAACTATGGC. Translated, it gives CASNPTANYG. The entire CDR3 reads CASNPTANYGYTF.

This clone was seen at least ten times. The CDR3 end is not reached by the read, which stops 3 residues before it; the germline J gene fills it in. The V call is TRBV6-2 or TRBV6-3, the J call TRBJ1-1, with TRBD1 identical over 9 bases. The trim removed 7 bases at V and 4 bases at J, leaving 10 bases unmatched. Germline assignment: CDR1 MNHEY and CDR2 SVGEGT. The CDR3 runs to 15 residues. The part of the CDR3 DNA that was read is TGTGCCAGCAAGGGACAGGGAATCGGTGGCACTGAA. Translated: CASKGQGIGGTE. The whole CDR3 region reads CASKGQGIGGTEAFF.

This clone was observed many times. The DNA ends 3 residues before the CDR3 does, and the rest of the CDR3 is filled in from the germline J gene. The V and J genes are TRBV5-6 and TRBJ2-5; maybe TRBD1 (6 bases). The germline V gene encodes CDR1 SGHDT and CDR2 YYEEEE. This CDR3 has 11 residues. V was shortened by 6 bases and J by 7 bases, with 10 bases between the two germline ends. CDR3 protein: CASTLQGTQYF. The sequenced part of the CDR3 DNA is TGTGCCAGCACCCTACAGGGGACC.

This clone was counted many times. Read sequence stops 3 residues before the CDR3 end, and the germline J gene provides the missing end. The V and J genes are TRBV7-9 and TRBJ1-2, with 10 bases aligning to TRBD1. V lost 0 bases and J lost 6; bases outside the gene matches: 1. The V gene's germline CDR1 is SEHNR and CDR2 FQNEAQ (reference sequence). The CDR3 length is 14 residues. Partial CDR3 DNA: TGTGCCAGCAGCTTAGCGGGGACAGGGGATGGC. This gives the protein CASSLAGTGDG. The CDR3, in full, reads CASSLAGTGDGYTF.

This clone was seen repeatedly, ten times or more. The read ends 3 residues early relative to the CDR3; the germline J gene fills the gap. The V gene is TRBV18, the J gene TRBJ2-3, with TRBD2 matching 8 bases. The V segment lost 2 bases and the J segment 3 bases; nucleotides outside the gene matches: 10. This CDR3 has 17 residues. Per germline, CDR1 KGHSH and CDR2 LQKENI. The CDR3: CASSPNRAGGATDTQYF. CDR3 DNA, as far as it was read: TGTGCCAGCTCACCAAACCGCGCGGGGGGAGCTACAGATACG.

The table lists this clone with a few counts. The read ends 3 residues early relative to the CDR3; the germline J gene fills the gap. V is TRBV18 and J is TRBJ1-3, with D tentatively TRBD1 (6 bases). The CDR3 length is 15 residues. Germline V gene data show CDR1 as KGHSH and CDR2 as LQKENI. Deletions cut 3 bases from V and 0 bases from J, with 9 bases between. The CDR3 DNA, read in part, is TGTGCCAGCTCACCCCCGGACAGCTCTGGAAACACC. Its translation: CASSPPDSSGNT. The full CDR3 protein reads CASSPPDSSGNTIYF.

At least ten counts were recorded for this clone. Read data end 3 residues before the CDR3 end; the end is taken from the germline J gene. V gene TRBV14 combines with J gene TRBJ1-6; 8 bases match TRBD1. Per the germline V gene, CDR1 is SGHDN and CDR2 is FVKESK. After removal of 1 base from V and 5 bases from J, the junction contained 1 base not matched to a gene. The CDR3 has 15 amino acids. The sequenced CDR3 bases are TGTGCCAGCAGCCAAGGACAGGGGCATAATTCACCC. Translation gives CASSQGQGHNSP. The whole CDR3 protein is CASSQGQGHNSPLHF.